The 5 T cell receptor beta chains below were found in one sample sequenced in a study of persistence of HIV-infected CD4 T cells (TCRdb year 2020). The sample's treatment or condition label, in plain terms: suppressive antiretroviral therapy. Cells were stimulated with a pool of overlapping HIV-1 Gag 15-mer peptides at approximately 0.92 ug per peptide per mL. Nonresponding CD40L-negative CD69-negative CD45RO-high memory CD4+ T cells were sorted as memory populations depleted of antigen-responding cells. The immunoSEQ hsTCRB assay version 4, run in survey mode, was used to sequence TCRbeta repertoires from genomic DNA. The clones in this table, taken by TCRdb from immuneACCESS, are in-frame only. Not every clone is retained; where verified, under half of the shortfall comes from an unresolved V gene, and the cause of the rest is unknown. This sample has more than 30,000 clones in its table, and 82% of those were observed once. The ten top clones hold about a sixth of the sample.

Their antigens are not known. This specimen was CD4+ T cells sorted from PBMCs after approximately 19-hour stimulation, taken from a patient who received antiretroviral therapy. The cell subset or site label on this specimen signifies: CD40L-CD69- CD45RO-high memory CD4 T cells not responding to Gag peptides. The receptors here all came from an adult woman with HIV who was CMV-seropositive.

The gene calls are TRBV30 and TRBJ2-7; 9 nucleotides align to TRBD1. Per the germline V gene, CDR1 is GTSNPN and CDR2 is SVGIG (reference sequence). CDR3 size: 13 residues. Trimming took 0 bases from V and 7 from J; bases not matched to a gene: 4. This chain's CDR3 is CAWSVTGTGEQYF. The CDR3 bases are TGTGCCTGGAGTGTAACCGGGACAGGGGAGCAGTACTTC.

The genes are TRBV3-1 (or the pseudogene TRBV3-2) and TRBJ1-3; possibly TRBD1 for D (6 bases). Germline CDR1 reads LGHDT; CDR2 reads YNNKEL (reference sequence). The germline V and J ends were trimmed by 4 bases and 0 bases, with 10 bases remaining between them. CDR3 length: 15 amino acids. CDR3 residues: CASSPWGASGNTIYF. The CDR3 DNA reads TGTGCCAGCAGCCCCTGGGGGGCCTCTGGAAACACCATATATTTT.

The chain uses TRBV6-5 and TRBJ1-1, with no clear D. This CDR3 is 16 amino acids long. V was clipped by 0 bases and J by 7 bases, with 18 bases between them. The germline V gene encodes CDR1 MNHEY and CDR2 SVGAGI. The CDR3 DNA follows: TGTGCCAGCAGTTACTCGATACGGGCAGGCGGGAGTGAAGCTTTCTTT. It yields the protein CASSYSIRAGGSEAFF.

The chain employs TRBV7-3 and TRBJ2-1; D may be TRBD2 (5 bases). There are 17 residues in the CDR3. V lost 4 bases and J lost 5, with 21 bases in between. The V gene's germline CDR1 is SGHTA and CDR2 FQGTGA. In DNA, the CDR3 is TGTGCCAGCAGCTCCCCCTTTGGGGAGAAGTTCAACAATGAGCAGTTCTTC. It translates to CASSSPFGEKFNNEQFF.

The chain joins TRBV24-1 to TRBJ2-2; 10 nucleotides match TRBD2. The length of the CDR3 is 15 residues. Germline lookup yields CDR1 KGHDR and CDR2 SFDVKD. The J segment lost 1 base and the V segment lost 10 bases, leaving 5 bases of the junction unmatched. CDR3 region: CATAASGGNTGELFF. The CDR3 DNA is TGTGCCACGGCTGCTAGCGGGGGGAACACCGGGGAGCTGTTTTTT.